This note documents a single T cell receptor beta chain sequence. Its antigen is not yet known. There are no base qualities to consult, and no much larger clone falls within one base. The source of the sample is a study of CD4+ T cells in melanoma (dated by TCRdb to 2021 to 2024). Broadly, across the study: The study examined neoantigen-specific CD4+ T cells in human melanoma. Broader findings and caveats from the paper: The report described a correlation between neoantigen-specific CD4+ T cells and the function of CD8+ T cells, macrophages and B cells. Neoantigen-specific CD4+ T cells in melanoma were reported to have a range of differentiation states.

The library was obtained by the immunoSEQ multiplex PCR assay. Not all clones reach the TCRdb copy of this immuneACCESS table, which keeps in-frame sequences only. Checked studies attribute under half of the gap to unresolved V genes and leave the rest unexplained. Counted in this sample were about 21,000 clones; approximately 80% of them appeared once. The ten biggest clones cover 3.6% of the sample. Cut back by 2 bases and 6 bases, the V and J ends lie 10 bases apart. According to the germline V gene (reference sequence), CDR1 reads GTSNPN and CDR2 reads SVGIG. The CDR3 covers 12 residues, taking in both the cysteine and the phenylalanine. The read is trimmed to its CDR3 DNA, 36 bases read in frame from base 1. Patients with melanoma were used as donors.

This sequence uses TRBV30 and TRBJ1-1; the D gene assignment is ambiguous. What was sequenced was cells from a culture (not recorded whether cultured in vitro). This TCR came from a human donor with melanoma. Here is the DNA: TGTGCCTGGAGTCATTGGCTACCTGAAGCTTTCTTT. The resulting protein is CAWSHWLPEAFF.